Below are 23 T cell receptor beta chains sequenced from a single sample in a study of glioma-infiltrating T cells after dendritic cell vaccination. Sequencing was performed with immunoSEQ multiplex PCR; in TCRdb, only in-frame clones are kept and a portion is missing. The sample consists of 90,000 or so clones, approximately 87% of them appearing once. Sequenced here: blood, sampled before dendritic cell vaccination. These receptors all stem from a human donor with glioblastoma.

This clone was seen only once. The chain links TRBV2 to TRBJ1-2, with 9 positions matching TRBD1. Looked up from germline, CDR1 is SNHLY and CDR2 is FYNNEI. V was clipped by 4 bases and J by 3 bases; unmatched bases: 6. The CDR3 has 15 amino acids. CDR3: CASSAGTGYDYGYTF. The CDR3 DNA is TGTGCCAGCAGTGCCGGGACAGGGTATGACTATGGCTACACCTTC.

V gene TRBV18 combines with J gene TRBJ2-5; D remains unclear. With 3 bases removed from V and 7 bases from J, the gap between germline ends came to 15 bases. CDR1 and CDR2 from the germline V gene are KGHSH and LQKENI. CDR3 length equals 14 residues. CDR3 in amino acids: CASSPSDGSRTQYF. In nucleotides, the CDR3 is TGTGCCAGCTCACCCTCCGACGGTAGCAGGACCCAGTACTTC.

This chain connects TRBV7-2 to TRBJ1-3, with 8 bases matching TRBD1. This CDR3 is 16 amino acids long. Germline V gives CDR1 SGHTA, CDR2 FQGNSA. V shed 2 bases and J 0 bases; nucleotides not matched to a gene: 3. In DNA form, the CDR3 reads TGTGCCAGCAGCTTATCACAGGGGGGCTCTGGAAACACCATATATTTT. This gives the protein CASSLSQGGSGNTIYF.

In this sample, this clone turned up a few times. The gene calls are TRBV27 and TRBJ1-4, with no clear D. The germline V gene has CDR1 MNHEY and CDR2 SMNVEV (reference sequence). This CDR3 region has 14 residues. The V gene lost 8 bases and the J gene lost 8 bases, with 18 bases spanning the gap. In DNA form, the CDR3 reads TGTGCCAGCGGTTCGAGCCAAGGAGGGGAAAAACTGTTTTTT. As protein: CASGSSQGGEKLFF.

The genes are TRBV7-8 and TRBJ2-7, with D possibly TRBD1 on 5 matching bases. This CDR3 has 13 amino acids. Germline CDR1 reads SGHVS; CDR2 reads FQNEAQ. The V end lost 5 bases, the J end lost 5 bases, and 13 bases lay between the germline ends. The CDR3 spells CASSVRVDDEQYF. The DNA for the CDR3 is TGTGCCAGCAGCGTCAGGGTTGACGACGAGCAGTACTTC.

V gene TRBV19 combines with J gene TRBJ2-5; 8 bases are a match to TRBD1. The CDR3 is made up of 15 amino acids. V was clipped by 3 bases and J by 2 bases; unmatched bases: 5. Germline assignment: CDR1 LNHDA and CDR2 SQIVND (reference sequence). CDR3 protein: CASSIRQGYQETQYF. The CDR3 DNA sequence: TGTGCCAGTAGTATTCGACAGGGGTATCAAGAGACCCAGTACTTC.

To note about this clone: The junction departs from the called germline gene at one end, perhaps through a read error. V gene TRBV7-7 combines with J gene TRBJ2-3; D unresolved. Germline CDR1 SSHAT, CDR2 FNYEAQ (reference sequence). The CDR3 has 13 amino acids. CDR3 nucleotides: TGTGCTAGCAGCTTTCAGGTGGCAGATACGCAGTATTTT. Translated, it gives CASSFQVADTQYF.

This sequence joins TRBV7-6 and TRBJ2-2; 7 bases agree with TRBD2. CDR3 length equals 16 residues. Germline values: CDR1 SGHVS, CDR2 FNYEAQ. The trim removed 3 bases at V and 4 bases at J, leaving 8 bases unmatched. The CDR3 loop is CASSFLAGEFTGELFF. The CDR3, as DNA: TGTGCCAGCAGCTTTTTGGCGGGAGAATTCACCGGGGAGCTGTTTTTT.

V usage is TRBV5-1 and J usage is TRBJ2-2; tentatively, D is TRBD2 (6 bases). Germline CDR1 reads SGHRS; CDR2 reads YFSETQ. The CDR3 spans 14 residues. Trimming stripped 4 bases from V and 4 bases from J, with 11 bases between. CDR3 bases: TGCGCCAGCAGCCCCCTCGGGAGCACCGGGGAGCTGTTTTTT. It yields the protein CASSPLGSTGELFF.

Here the CDR3 DNA reads TGTGCCATCAGTGAATCCGGGAGAGCTCAAGAGACCCAGTACTTC. Protein sequence: CAISESGRAQETQYF. V gene TRBV10-3 combines with J gene TRBJ2-5, with a tentative D call TRBD2 (6 bases). V was pared by 3 bases and J by 2 bases, with 13 bases between. Per the germline V gene, CDR1 is ENHRY and CDR2 is SYGVKD. The CDR3 has 15 residues.

The chain joins TRBV29-1 to TRBJ2-7, with D possibly being TRBD1 (6 bases). Germline values: CDR1 SQVTM, CDR2 ANQGSEA. Trimming left V 6 bases short and J 2 bases short, with 14 bases between. The CDR3 consists of 13 residues. DNA of the CDR3: TGCAGCGTGGCGGCAGGGGACCCCTACGAGCAGTACTTC. Translated: CSVAAGDPYEQYF.

The V call is TRBV29-1, the J call TRBJ2-1; D not certain. V shed 4 bases and J shed 9 bases, with 7 bases lying between them. There are 10 residues in the CDR3. Per germline, CDR1 SQVTM and CDR2 ANQGSEA. The CDR3 sequence: CSVAPGEQFF. The CDR3, as DNA: TGCAGCGTTGCTCCAGGTGAGCAGTTCTTC.

The table lists this clone with a few counts. V gene TRBV11-2 combines with J gene TRBJ1-3, with a tentative D call TRBD1 (6 bases). CDR3 length: 16 residues. Germline assignment: CDR1 SGHAT and CDR2 FQNNGV. The V end lost 1 base, the J end lost 1 base, and 11 bases lay between the germline ends. CDR3 nucleotides: TGTGCCAGCAGCTTAGGGCAGGGGAAGTCTGGAAACACCATATATTTT. Its protein is CASSLGQGKSGNTIYF.

The chain couples TRBV6-6 to TRBJ1-1; unclear D gene. The germline V and J ends were trimmed by 5 bases and 0 bases, with 13 bases remaining between them. CDR1 and CDR2 from the germline V gene are MNHNY and SVGAGI (reference sequence). The CDR3 consists of 15 residues. CDR3 DNA sequence: TGTGCCAGCAGTATCTCCCCGGGATTGAACACTGAAGCTTTCTTT. Its protein is CASSISPGLNTEAFF.

J is TRBJ1-1 and V is TRBV5-5; D is undetermined. Germline V gene data show CDR1 as SGHKS and CDR2 as YYEKEE (reference sequence). The CDR3 spans 13 residues. V was trimmed by 2 bases and J by 1 base, leaving 6 bases between them. The CDR3 is CASSFGENTEAFF. The DNA for the CDR3 is TGTGCCAGCAGCTTTGGAGAGAACACTGAAGCTTTCTTT. Combining the CDR3 with reference TRBV5-5 and TRBJ1-1 gives the whole variable domain DAGVTQSPTHLIKTRGQQVTLRCSPISGHKSVSWYQQVLGQGPQFIFQYYEKEERGRGNFPDRFSARQFPNYSSELNVNALLLGDSALYLCASSFGENTEAFFGQGTRLTVV.

V usage is TRBV10-1 and J usage is TRBJ2-3, with 9 bases identical to TRBD2. The trim removed 3 bases at V and 4 bases at J, leaving 11 bases unmatched. The germline gives CDR1 WNHNN, CDR2 SYGVQD (reference sequence). This CDR3 contains 17 residues. The CDR3 nucleotides are TGCGCCAGCAGTGATTCCCTGGTTTTAGCGGGGGCAGATACGCAGTATTTT. Translating gives CASSDSLVLAGADTQYF.

The chain joins TRBV5-6 to TRBJ1-5; no firm D call. Germline CDR1 SGHDT, CDR2 YYEEEE. With 4 bases removed from V and 7 bases from J, the gap between germline ends came to 15 bases. The CDR3 has 14 amino acids. CDR3 nucleotide sequence: TGTGCCAGCAGCCCTCAGGCCTCCGGACAGCCCCAGCATTTT. Its protein product is CASSPQASGQPQHF.

J is TRBJ2-5 and V is TRBV5-6; 12 bases are shared with TRBD2. The end of the DNA fits TRBJ2-7 better, so the J call may be wrong. This CDR3 has 15 amino acids. Germline V gene data show CDR1 as SGHDT and CDR2 as YYEEEE. The CDR3 is CASSLLAGGLYEQYF. DNA of the CDR3: TGTGCCAGCAGCTTACTAGCGGGAGGACTCTACGAGCAGTACTTC.

The chain recombines TRBV18 with TRBJ2-7; 10 bases agree with TRBD1. V trimming: 5 bases; J trimming: 11 bases; junction bases outside the gene matches: 12. The CDR3 is 14 amino acids. Looked up from germline, CDR1 is KGHSH and CDR2 is LQKENI. The CDR3 sequence is CASSSTGTGVVKYF. CDR3 DNA sequence: TGTGCCAGCTCATCTACCGGGACAGGGGTAGTTAAGTACTTC.

The CDR3 here is CASSPGQGLGMEQYF. The CDR3 nucleotides read TGTGCCAGCAGCCCTGGACAGGGGCTGGGAATGGAGCAGTACTTC. This chain joins TRBV6-5 and TRBJ2-7; 9 bases match TRBD1. This CDR3 contains 15 residues. Trimming removed 6 bases from V and 7 bases from J; junction bases left unmatched: 13. Looked up from germline, CDR1 is MNHEY and CDR2 is SVGAGI.

The genes are TRBV15 and TRBJ1-2, with D possibly TRBD1 on 5 matching bases. Germline CDR1 LNHNV, CDR2 YYDKDF (reference sequence). The germline V and J ends were trimmed by 1 base and 8 bases, with 23 bases remaining between them. CDR3 length: 17 residues. CDR3 residues: CATSRAGAGRDLWGYTF. CDR3 nucleotide sequence: TGTGCCACCAGCAGAGCAGGAGCAGGGAGGGACTTATGGGGCTACACCTTC.

A single count supports this clone. The junction does not match germline at one end; this may be a read error. The chain employs TRBV25-1 and TRBJ1-2, with 9 bases that match TRBD1. Per the germline V gene, CDR1 is MGHDK and CDR2 is SYGVNS. This CDR3 has 12 residues. The CDR3 spells CASSPRTGETNF. For the CDR3, the DNA is TGTGCCAGCAGTCCTCGGACAGGGGAGACCAACTTC.

This rearrangement joins TRBV18 to TRBJ2-7; a possible D gene is TRBD2 (6 bases). The germline CDR1 and CDR2 sequences are KGHSH and LQKENI. V was shortened by 6 bases and J by 6 bases, with 15 bases between the two germline ends. The CDR3 is 13 amino acids. DNA of the CDR3: TGTGCCAGCTCGCGTCGTACGGAGGGCGAGCAGTACTTC. It translates to CASSRRTEGEQYF.